Only a few counts were recorded for the clone carrying this T cell receptor (beta chain). Its antigen is currently unknown. A library prepared for alpha chains yielded this beta chain as an off-target read; its size is of little meaning. As to time point: sample taken at primary tumor resection. In each case, whole RNA from tumor, nontumor lung or frozen PBMC was sequenced unsorted. One entry per CDR3 protein, called by TCRdb with MiXCR from the 5' RACE reads. The table records 9,500 to 10,000 distinct CDR3 sequences, 6% to 6.5% of them present only once. Germline V lookup: CDR1 MDHEN, CDR2 SYDVKM. The CDR3 runs 15 residues. V was shortened by 5 bases and J by 4 bases, with 15 bases between the two germline ends. This sample stems from a study of spatial heterogeneity in lung cancer. At the level of the study: In tumor regions TCR transcript counts correlated strongly with a matched bulk RNA-seq T cell module score. Mean representation of each unique TCR and UMI combination in the raw reads exceeded eight occurrences. Study results and limitations: Within tumors, counts of expanded alpha and beta TCRs tracked tumor mutation counts.

The starting material was lung tumor tissue, obtained at surgery. The source of this sequence is a male donor with early-stage non-small cell lung cancer. The gene calls are TRBV28 and TRBJ2-1, with D possibly TRBD2 on 5 matching bases. The CDR3 nucleotides are TGTGCCAGCAGTCCGAGAGGGTCGAGATACAATGAGCAGTTCTTC. Protein product: CASSPRGSRYNEQFF.